Listed below are T cell receptor beta chains from one sample, sequenced in a study of T cells in Graves' hyperthyroidism and ophthalmopathy. TCRdb called the multiplex PCR reads again in MiXCR, with one record for every CDR3 protein. The sample has some 570,000 distinct CDR3 sequences, more than 13% seen once. Sequencing was performed on blood. The receptors were gathered from a woman aged 18-29 years with Graves' ophthalmopathy. The CDR3 runs from the conserved cysteine through the conserved F or W. D genes are given only for firm matches. Clone size is given for some rows only: seen once, a few or many times, or a class if the clone is expanded.

CDR3 length,J gene,clone size,V gene,D gene,CDR3 DNA,CDR3 protein
12,TRBJ2-2,many,TRBV20-1,TRBD2,TGCAGTGCTCTAGCGGGAGCCGGGGAGCTGTTTTTT,CSALAGAGELFF
16,TRBJ1-5,.,TRBV20-1,.,TGCAGTGCTAGAGAGACGGGTTTAGGGCCGGAAGGGCCCCAGCATTTT,CSARETGLGPEGPQHF
14,TRBJ1-2,many,TRBV27,TRBD1,TGTGCCAGCAGTCCCCAGACAGGGAGGTATGGCTACACCTTC,CASSPQTGRYGYTF
15,TRBJ1-1,many,TRBV6-1,.,TGTGCCAGCAGGTTAACCGGGACTCTGAACACTGAAGCTTTCTTT,CASRLTGTLNTEAFF
13,TRBJ2-4,many,TRBV20-1,.,TGCAGTGCTAGCCCCGTTATTGCAAACATTCAGTACTTC,CSASPVIANIQYF
19,TRBJ2-1,few,TRBV7-9,TRBD2,TGTGCCAGCAGCTTAGTAGGGAGACCTAGCGGGAGTGTCTCGGGTGAGCAGTTCTTC,CASSLVGRPSGSVSGEQFF
10,TRBJ2-5,.,TRBV29-1,.,TGCAGCGTTGAAGCCGCGCCCCAGTACTTC,CSVEAAPQYF
18,TRBJ1-5,once,TRBV2,.,TGTGCCAGCAGTGAAAATTTGTGGGGGGGCCAACTCAATCAGCCCCAGCATTTT,CASSENLWGGQLNQPQHF
15,TRBJ2-1,few,TRBV4-1,.,TGCGCCAGCAGCCAAGATAGGGCAGTCTACAATGAGCAGTTCTTC,CASSQDRAVYNEQFF
13,TRBJ1-4,few,TRBV20-1,.,TGCAGTGTTCCGACGGGCGGAGGTGAAAAACTGTTTTTT,CSVPTGGGEKLFF